This T cell receptor (beta chain) was retrieved from a study of regulatory T cells in long-lasting Graves disease. TCR beta libraries were built with iRepertoire HTBI primers and Arm-PCR of CDR3 regions. TCRdb reprocessed the multiplex PCR reads via MiXCR and lists one record per CDR3 protein. The sample has fewer than 350,000 distinct CDR3 sequences, 18% seen once. As for time point: newly diagnosed GD, antithyroid drugs for less than 3 months. After RNA was extracted from PBMCs, the TCR library was made from it. This clonotype was counted at least ten times. The CDR3 length is 13 residues. V was cut by 6 bases and J by 4 bases, with 12 bases left in between. The V gene's germline CDR1 is MNHEY and CDR2 SMNVEV (reference sequence).

The sample was peripheral blood mononuclear cells (PBMCs), taken at new diagnosis, from a patient treated with antithyroid drugs. The receptor comes from a female donor with Graves disease. The chain links TRBV27 to TRBJ2-5; either TRBD1 or TRBD2 may supply D (5 bases each). CDR3 nucleotide sequence: TGTGCCAGCAGACCGGGACGGGGAGAGACCCAGTACTTC. It specifies CASRPGRGETQYF.